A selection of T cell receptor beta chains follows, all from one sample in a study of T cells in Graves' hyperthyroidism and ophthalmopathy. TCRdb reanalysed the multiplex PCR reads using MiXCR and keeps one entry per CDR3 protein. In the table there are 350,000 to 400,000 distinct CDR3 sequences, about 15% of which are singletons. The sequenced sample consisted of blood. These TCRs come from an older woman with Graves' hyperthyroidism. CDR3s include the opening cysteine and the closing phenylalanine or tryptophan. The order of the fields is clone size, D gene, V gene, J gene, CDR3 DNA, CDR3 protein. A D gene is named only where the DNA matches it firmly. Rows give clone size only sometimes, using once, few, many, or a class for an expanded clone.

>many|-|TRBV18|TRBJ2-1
TGTGCCAGCTCACCACTAAATGAGCAGTTCTTC
CASSPLNEQFF
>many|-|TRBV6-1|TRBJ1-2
TGTGCCAGCAGTACGACCGGGGACTCCTACTATGGCTACACCTTC
CASSTTGDSYYGYTF
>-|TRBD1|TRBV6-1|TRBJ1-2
TGTGCCAGCAGTGAAGGGGACAGCCGTAACTATGGCTACACCTTC
CASSEGDSRNYGYTF
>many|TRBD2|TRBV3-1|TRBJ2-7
TGTGCCAGCAGCCGAACGACTAGCTCTGAGCAGTACTTC
CASSRTTSSEQYF
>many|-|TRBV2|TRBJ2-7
TGTGCCAGCACGGGGAGGCAGATTTCCTACGAGCAGTACTTC
CASTGRQISYEQYF
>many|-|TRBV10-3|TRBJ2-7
TGTGCCATCAGTCGGCCCTACACCTACGAGCAGTACTTC
CAISRPYTYEQYF
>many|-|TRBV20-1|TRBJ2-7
TGCAGTGCTAGTGCTCCACTTGGCGACTACGAGCAGTACTTC
CSASAPLGDYEQYF
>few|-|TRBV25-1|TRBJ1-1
TGTGCCAGCAGTGATTATCGAGATGAAGCTTTCTTT
CASSDYRDEAFF
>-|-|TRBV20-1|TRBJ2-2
TGCAGTGCCCGGTTGGCGGGGGAGCTGTTTTTT
CSARLAGELFF
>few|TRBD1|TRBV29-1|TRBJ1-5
TGCAGCGTTAAGACAGGGATCAATCAGCCCCAGCATTTT
CSVKTGINQPQHF
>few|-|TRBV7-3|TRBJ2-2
TGTGCCAGCAGCCGAGGGGTGACAGTTGGCGGGGAGCTGTTTTTT
CASSRGVTVGGELFF
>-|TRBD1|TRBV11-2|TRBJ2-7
TGTGCCAGCAGCTATGAACAGGGGGCGTACTACGAGCAGTACTTC
CASSYEQGAYYEQYF
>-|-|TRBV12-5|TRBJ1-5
TGTGCTAGTGGTTTATCCGGGAATCAGCCCCAGCATTTT
CASGLSGNQPQHF
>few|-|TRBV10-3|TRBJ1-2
TGTGCCATCAGTGAGGACAGGTCCGCCGATGGCTACACCTTC
CAISEDRSADGYTF
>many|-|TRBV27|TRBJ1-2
TGTGCCAGCAGTCCCAGCGGCACCGGGACAAGGGGCTACACCTTC
CASSPSGTGTRGYTF
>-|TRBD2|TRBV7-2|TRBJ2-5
TGTGCCAGCAGCCCCGATAGCGGGAGTGAGACCCAGTACTTC
CASSPDSGSETQYF
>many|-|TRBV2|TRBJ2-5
TGTGCCAGCAGTGAACAAGGACCAGAGACCCAGTACTTC
CASSEQGPETQYF
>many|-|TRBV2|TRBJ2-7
TGTGCCAGCAGTGAAACAGCGAATTACGAGCAGTACTTC
CASSETANYEQYF
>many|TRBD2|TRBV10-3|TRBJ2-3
TGTGCCATCACTTCCCCGACTAGCGGGAGCTCAGATACGCAGTATTTT
CAITSPTSGSSDTQYF
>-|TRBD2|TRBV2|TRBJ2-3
TGTGCCAGCCCGCAGGCTAGCGGGAGGTCCAGCACAGATACGCAGTATTTT
CASPQASGRSSTDTQYF
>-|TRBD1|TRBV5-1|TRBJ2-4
TGCGCCAGCAGCTGGATGGGACAGGGGGGAGCCGAAAACATTCAGTACTTC
CASSWMGQGGAENIQYF
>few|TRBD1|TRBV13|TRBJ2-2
TGTGCCAGCAGCCCAGGGACAGGGCTGACCGGGGAGCTGTTTTTT
CASSPGTGLTGELFF
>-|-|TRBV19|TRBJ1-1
TGTGCCAGTAGTATTAGAAACACGGTGGGCACTGAAGCTTTCTTT
CASSIRNTVGTEAFF
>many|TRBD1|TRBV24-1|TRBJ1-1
TGTGCCACCAGTGATTCCGGACAGGGGGCGAACACTGAAGCTTTCTTT
CATSDSGQGANTEAFF
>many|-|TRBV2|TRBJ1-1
TGTGCCAGCACTCAAGGGGGGACTGAAGCTTTCTTT
CASTQGGTEAFF
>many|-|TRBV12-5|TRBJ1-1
TGTGCTAGTGGTTTGACCCTGACGGCGAACACTGAAGCTTTCTTT
CASGLTLTANTEAFF
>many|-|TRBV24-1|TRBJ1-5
TGTGCCACCAGTGATCCCAATCAGCCCCAGCATTTT
CATSDPNQPQHF
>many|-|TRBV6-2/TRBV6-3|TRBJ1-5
TGTGCCAGCAGTTTCCTCACTAGCAATCAGCCCCAGCATTTT
CASSFLTSNQPQHF
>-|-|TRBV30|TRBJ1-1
TGTGCCTGGAGTCAGGACAGCCACACTGAAGCTTTCTTT
CAWSQDSHTEAFF
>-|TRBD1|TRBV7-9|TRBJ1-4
TGTGCCAGCAGCGCGGACAGGGGTAATGAAAAACTGTTTTTT
CASSADRGNEKLFF
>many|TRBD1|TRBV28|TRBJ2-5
TGTGCCAGCAATCGGGACAGCCAAGAGACCCAGTACTTC
CASNRDSQETQYF
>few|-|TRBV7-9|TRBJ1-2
TGTGCCAGCAGCTATGGCAACCCGGGACACTTATATGGCTACACCTTC
CASSYGNPGHLYGYTF
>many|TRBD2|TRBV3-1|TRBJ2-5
TGTGCCAGCAGCCACCACGGACTAGCGGAGGGACAAAAGTACTTC
CASSHHGLAEGQKYF
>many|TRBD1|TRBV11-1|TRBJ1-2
TGTGCCAGCAGCGCAGGGGGCGGCAGGACCCACTATGGCTACACCTTC
CASSAGGGRTHYGYTF
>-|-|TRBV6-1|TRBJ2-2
TGTGCCAGCAGTGAACACTCCACCGGGGAGCTGTTTTTT
CASSEHSTGELFF
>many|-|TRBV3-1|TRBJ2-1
TGTGCCAGCAGCCAAGATCGGTTCCGGGAGTCGCACGATGAGCAGTTCTTC
CASSQDRFRESHDEQFF
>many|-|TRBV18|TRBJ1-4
TGTGCCAGCTCACGCTTTGACAGCGCAACTAATGAAAAACTGTTTTTT
CASSRFDSATNEKLFF
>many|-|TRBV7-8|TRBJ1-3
TGTGCCAGCGCCGTCCCACCCCCCTCTGGAAACACCATATATTTT
CASAVPPPSGNTIYF
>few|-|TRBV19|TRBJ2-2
TGTGCCAGTATAGTGGGGAGATTCGGGGAGCTGTTTTTT
CASIVGRFGELFF
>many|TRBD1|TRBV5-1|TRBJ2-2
TGCGCCAGCCGCGGACAGGGACTGACGAACACCGGGGAGCTGTTTTTT
CASRGQGLTNTGELFF
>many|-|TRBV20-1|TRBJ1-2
TGCAGTGCTCCTCCGGGGTCCCAATACTATGGCTACACCTTC
CSAPPGSQYYGYTF
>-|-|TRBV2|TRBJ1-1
TGTGCCAGCCGAGTCGACACCGACACTGAAGCTTTCTTT
CASRVDTDTEAFF
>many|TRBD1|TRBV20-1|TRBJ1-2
TGCAGTGCTAGAGAGATACAGGGGTGGGATGGCTACACCTTC
CSAREIQGWDGYTF
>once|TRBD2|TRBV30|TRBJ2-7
TGTGCCTGGGCTAGCGGGACAAGTGACGAGCAGTACTTC
CAWASGTSDEQYF
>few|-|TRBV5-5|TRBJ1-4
TGTGCCAGCACCTCGGTTATCCAGTATGAAAAACTGTTTTTT
CASTSVIQYEKLFF
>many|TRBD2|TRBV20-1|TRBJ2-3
TGCAGTGCCCAGCCCCCCCATAGCGGGAGCCGGGTTAGTACGCAGTATTTT
CSAQPPHSGSRVSTQYF
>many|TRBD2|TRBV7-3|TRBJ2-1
TGTGCCAGCAGCTCGACTAGCGGGTACGCCTACAATGAGCAGTTCTTC
CASSSTSGYAYNEQFF
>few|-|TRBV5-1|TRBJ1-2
TGCGCCAGCAGCACCTGGACTGGCAACGGTGGCTACACCTTC
CASSTWTGNGGYTF
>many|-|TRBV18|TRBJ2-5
TGTGCCAGCTCACCGGGCAGTGAAGAGACCCAGTACTTC
CASSPGSEETQYF
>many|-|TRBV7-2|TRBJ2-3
TGTGCCAGCCTGGTTTCTATAAAACACGCAGATACGCAGTATTTT
CASLVSIKHADTQYF
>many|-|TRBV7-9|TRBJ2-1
TGTGCCAGCAGCTTAGCTCTTGGGACTTACACCTACAATGAGCAGTTCTTC
CASSLALGTYTYNEQFF
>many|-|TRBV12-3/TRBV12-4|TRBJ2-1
TGTGCCAGCACCGAGTGGGCCTCCTACAATGAGCAGTTCTTC
CASTEWASYNEQFF
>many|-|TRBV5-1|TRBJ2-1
TGCGCCAGCAGCCCTTCGGGACCGGGGAATGAGCAGTTCTTC
CASSPSGPGNEQFF
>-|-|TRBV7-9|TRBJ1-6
TGTGCCAGCGGCTTTTTGTTAGAAGGGACACCCCTCCACTTT
CASGFLLEGTPLHF
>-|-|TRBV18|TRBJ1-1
TGTGCCAGCTCACCTACGTCAGGGCCCCACACTGAAGCTTTCTTT
CASSPTSGPHTEAFF
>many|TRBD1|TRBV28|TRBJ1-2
TGTGCCAGCAGTTTATTCGAGACCACAGGGGACTATGGCTACACCTTC
CASSLFETTGDYGYTF
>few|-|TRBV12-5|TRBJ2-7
TGTGCTAGTGGTCTAAACTACGAGCAGTACTTC
CASGLNYEQYF
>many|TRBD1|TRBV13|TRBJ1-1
TGTGCCAGCAGCCTGGGGACAGGGGAGGCTTTCTTT
CASSLGTGEAFF